This T cell receptor beta chain was recorded in a study of cytotoxic CD8 clonotypes in ibrutinib-treated CLL. As for the study in general: Around 25 partial and 2 complete responses; at median 68 months, roughly 14 remitted, roughly 12 progressed. Sequenced samples delivered averages of roughly 250,000 productive templates and tens of thousands of productive rearrangements. The study's findings and limits: Baseline levels of clonality went above those of age-matched healthy donors and moved with circulating CD8+ T-cell counts.

Notes on this clone: Its cognate antigen is unknown.

From cryopreserved PBMCs came about 2 micrograms of genomic DNA used for TCR beta libraries. V lost 3 bases, J lost 6 bases, and 18 bases lay in between. Germline V gene sequence: CDR1 SGHRS, CDR2 YFSETQ. The CDR3 length is 15 residues. Method: immunoSEQ multiplex PCR; TCRdb's copy keeps in-frame clones and lacks some. The data contain hundreds of thousands of clones, roughly 77% of them singletons. This chain joins TRBV5-1 and TRBJ1-2; tentative D call: TRBD1 (6 bases). The clonotype was recovered from a human donor with chronic lymphocytic leukemia. The sequences come from PBMCs, collected after 12 months of ibrutinib treatment. The CDR3 spells CASSSTGRRFNGYTF. The DNA of the CDR3 is TGCGCCAGCAGCTCTACAGGGAGAAGGTTTAATGGCTACACCTTC.